The TCR beta chain under discussion was sequenced for a study of T cells in Graves' hyperthyroidism and ophthalmopathy. Study in general: Staff took peripheral blood when the initial diagnosis was made, before any treatment began.

This CDR3 is built from 14 residues. Germline V lookup: CDR1 LGHDT, CDR2 YNNKEL (reference sequence). V trimming: 2 bases; J trimming: 5 bases; junction bases outside the gene matches: 5. Extraction of PBMCs used more than 8.5 ml of fresh peripheral blood. This clonotype came up once. Researchers amplified the TCR beta CDR3 regions from RNA transcripts. First-round RT-PCR targeting the TCR CDR3 was performed with the HTBI primer set. Each CDR3 protein gets one entry after TCRdb re-called the multiplex PCR reads with MiXCR. Of 350,000 to 500,000 distinct CDR3 sequences in the sample, approximately 14% were seen once.

This TCR was recovered from a woman aged 18-30 years with Graves' hyperthyroidism. The sample comprised blood. The chain couples TRBV3-1 to TRBJ1-1, with 7 bases identical to TRBD1. CDR3 DNA: TGTGCCAGCAGCCAATCAACAGGGGCGACTGAAGCTTTCTTT. Its protein product is CASSQSTGATEAFF. Full variable domain (remainder filled in from reference TRBV3-1 and TRBJ1-1): DTAVSQTPKYLVTQMGNDKSIKCEQNLGHDTMYWYKQDSKKFLKIMFSYNNKELIINETVPNRFSPKSPDKAHLNLHINSLELGDSAVYFCASSQSTGATEAFFGQGTRLTVV.